The 31 T cell receptor beta chains reported below all come from one sample, sequenced in a study of blood T cell repertoires in COVID-19. Generated by immunoSEQ multiplex PCR, the TCRdb table keeps only in-frame clones and is missing some. The table has roughly 90,000 clones, approximately 83% seen once; the top ten hold roughly a third. Sequencing used peripheral blood. These receptors came from a woman aged 80 or over with active or convalescent COVID-19.

The rearrangement joins TRBV19 to TRBJ1-5; 10 positions match TRBD1. Germline loops: CDR1 LNHDA, CDR2 SQIVND (reference sequence). The CDR3 contains 16 residues. The J segment lost 9 bases and the V segment lost 2 bases, leaving 10 bases of the junction unmatched. The CDR3 loop reads CASSIKLARQGAPQHF. The CDR3, as DNA: TGTGCCAGTAGTATAAAGTTAGCGAGACAGGGGGCGCCCCAGCATTTT.

The chain links TRBV6-5 to TRBJ1-6; unclear D gene. The germline V gene encodes CDR1 MNHEY and CDR2 SVGAGI. The CDR3 is 13 residues long. The germline V and J ends were trimmed by 6 bases and 12 bases, with 15 bases remaining between them. CDR3 region: CASRVVAIRPLHF. The CDR3 nucleotides are TGTGCCAGCAGAGTCGTTGCGATTCGACCCCTCCACTTT.

This sequence joins TRBV2 and TRBJ2-2; 10 bases map to TRBD2. J lost 6 bases, V lost 7 bases, and 5 bases had no gene match. Germline CDR1 reads SNHLY; CDR2 reads FYNNEI. This CDR3 has 14 residues. CDR3 sequence reads: CASTLAGASGELFF. CDR3 bases: TGTGCCAGCACGCTAGCGGGAGCGTCCGGGGAGCTGTTTTTT.

This chain links TRBV7-7 with TRBJ2-1; a weak D match, TRBD2 (5 bases). This CDR3 spans 15 amino acids. Deletions cut 5 bases from V and 5 bases from J, with 16 bases between. Germline CDR1 is SSHAT and CDR2 is FNYEAQ (reference sequence). The CDR3 coding sequence is TGTGCCAGCAGCCCCCGGTCTAGCAGCGACAATGAGCAGTTCTTC. The encoded protein is CASSPRSSSDNEQFF.

The rearrangement joins TRBV7-3 to TRBJ2-7, with 7 nucleotides matching TRBD1. CDR1 SGHTA and CDR2 FQGTGA come from the germline V gene. The CDR3 sequence is 14 residues long. J lost 7 bases, V lost 6 bases, and 12 bases had no gene match. CDR3 DNA sequence: TGTGCCAGCAGTCGGACAGGTCTTTCACGAGAGCAGTACTTC. Residues: CASSRTGLSREQYF.

In its sample, this clone was seen once. The chain has TRBV10-2 and TRBJ1-1; weak D call: TRBD1 (6 bases). V shed 6 bases and J shed 3 bases, with 14 bases lying between them. This CDR3 region has 14 residues. Germline V gene data show CDR1 as WSHSY and CDR2 as SAAADI. CDR3 in amino acids: CASSVTGRDTEAFF. The CDR3 DNA is TGCGCCAGCAGCGTTACAGGGCGAGACACTGAAGCTTTCTTT.

The CDR3 is CASSSQGFTDTQYF. CDR3 in DNA: TGTGCCAGTAGTTCCCAGGGGTTCACAGATACGCAGTATTTT. The chain employs TRBV19 and TRBJ2-3; D possibly corresponds to TRBD1 (6 bases). Germline assignment: CDR1 LNHDA and CDR2 SQIVND (reference sequence). V lost 5 bases to trimming and J lost 2 bases, with 11 bases between them. This CDR3 is built from 14 residues.

The rearrangement uses TRBV3-1 (or the pseudogene TRBV3-2) and TRBJ1-2; tentative D call: TRBD1 (5 bases). Germline CDR1 LGHDT, CDR2 YNNKEL (reference sequence). The CDR3 has 13 amino acids. Trimming took off 7 bases at V and 7 bases at J, with 16 bases between the two ends. For the CDR3, the DNA is TGTGCCAGCACCCAGGGTAGCGGGGGTGGCTACACCTTC. Its protein product is CASTQGSGGGYTF.

The V gene is TRBV11-3, the J gene TRBJ2-7, with 8 bases aligning to TRBD1. The ends lost 5 bases at V and 7 bases at J; junction bases unmatched: 7. The germline V gene encodes CDR1 SGHNT and CDR2 YENEEA. The length of the CDR3 is 13 residues. The CDR3: CASSRDRGREQYF. The CDR3 bases are TGTGCCAGCAGCAGAGACAGGGGTCGAGAGCAGTACTTC.

This chain connects TRBV19 to TRBJ1-5; D might be TRBD1 (5 bases). The CDR3 runs 16 residues. Germline V gene lookup returns CDR1 LNHDA and CDR2 SQIVND (reference sequence). V dropped 10 bases and J dropped 5 bases, with 24 bases sitting between them. The DNA of the CDR3 is TGTGCCACCCATAACGGGGGGGGGATGGGCGATCAGCCCCAGCATTTT. It encodes CATHNGGGMGDQPQHF. The whole variable domain, remainder taken from reference TRBV19 and TRBJ1-5, is DGGITQSPKYLFRKEGQNVTLSCEQNLNHDAMYWYRQDPGQGLRLIYYSQIVNDFQKGDIAEGYSVSREKKESFPLTVTSAQKNPTAFYLCATHNGGGMGDQPQHFGDGTRLSIL.

This chain links TRBV7-9 with TRBJ2-7, with 7 bases identical to TRBD1. V dropped 1 base and J dropped 5; count of bases not matched to a gene: 5. From germline, CDR1 is SEHNR and CDR2 FQNEAQ (reference sequence). CDR3 length equals 14 residues. The CDR3 DNA reads TGTGCCAGCAGCTTAGGACAGGGTCGTCACGAGCAGTACTTC. Its protein product is CASSLGQGRHEQYF. The variable domain in full, with the rest retrieved from reference TRBV7-9 and TRBJ2-7, is DTGVSQNPRHKITKRGQNVTFRCDPISEHNRLYWYRQTLGQGPEFLTYFQNEAQLEKSRLLSDRFSAERPKGSFSTLEIQRTEQGDSAMYLCASSLGQGRHEQYFGPGTRLTVT.

This clone was recorded only once. The J gene is TRBJ2-7, the V gene TRBV10-3, with 10 bases fitting TRBD2. Germline V gene sequence: CDR1 ENHRY, CDR2 SYGVKD. This CDR3 has 16 amino acids. V gave up 7 bases and J gave up 1 base; unmatched junction bases: 10. This chain's CDR3 is CAIKGSGGLSSYEQYF. The CDR3 region has the DNA TGTGCCATCAAAGGTAGCGGGGGGCTATCATCCTACGAGCAGTACTTC.

This clone was counted between two and nine times. The rearrangement links TRBV6-5 to TRBJ2-7; perhaps TRBD1 as D (6 bases). Trimming pared 2 bases from V and 3 bases from J, leaving 11 bases between. Germline V lookup: CDR1 MNHEY, CDR2 SVGAGI. This CDR3 contains 14 residues. CDR3 nucleotides: TGTGCCAGCAGTTACGCGGACAGCATCTACGAGCAGTACTTC. The encoded protein is CASSYADSIYEQYF.

This clone was found once. The CDR3 region is CASNPGQGGDQPQHF. The DNA for the CDR3 is TGTGCCAGCAACCCAGGACAGGGTGGAGATCAGCCCCAGCATTTT. The chain carries TRBV6-2 or TRBV6-3 and TRBJ1-5; TRBD1 matches 8 bases. Germline trimming cut 7 bases from V and 5 bases from J; bases unmatched to any gene: 10. The CDR3 sequence is 15 residues long. Germline-derived CDR1 and CDR2 are MNHEY and SVGEGT.

CDR3 nucleotides: TGCAGCGGAAGACAGGGGCCGAACACTGAAGCTTTCTTT. Protein product: CSGRQGPNTEAFF. The chain recombines TRBV29-1 with TRBJ1-1; 8 bases align to TRBD1. Germline loops: CDR1 SQVTM, CDR2 ANQGSEA. After removal of 7 bases from V and 1 base from J, the junction contained 5 bases not matched to a gene. The CDR3 is 13 amino acids.

The CDR3 protein is CASSQVGQAGEQYF. The CDR3 DNA reads TGTGCCAGCAGCCAAGTTGGGCAGGCGGGGGAGCAGTACTTC. The chain joins TRBV3-1 (or the pseudogene TRBV3-2) to TRBJ2-7, with D possibly TRBD2 on 6 matching bases. Per germline, CDR1 LGHDT and CDR2 YNNKEL (reference sequence). The CDR3 runs to 14 residues. The V end lost 1 base, the J end lost 7 bases, and 14 bases lay between the germline ends.

The genes are TRBV19 and TRBJ2-3, with D maybe TRBD1 (5 bases). CDR1 and CDR2 from the germline V gene are LNHDA and SQIVND (reference sequence). The V and J ends lost 6 bases and 2 bases respectively, with 12 bases between them. The CDR3 covers 14 residues. CDR3 amino acids: CASSPTADTDTQYF. The CDR3 DNA is TGTGCCAGTAGCCCGACAGCAGACACAGATACGCAGTATTTT.

The V call is TRBV19, the J call TRBJ1-4; D is unresolved. CDR3 length: 14 residues. Trimming left V 1 base short and J 4 bases short, with 7 bases between. CDR1 and CDR2 (germline): LNHDA, SQIVND (reference sequence). The chain's CDR3 is CASSIGADNEKLFF. Written as DNA, the CDR3 is TGTGCCAGTAGTATAGGAGCGGATAATGAAAAACTGTTTTTT.

This clone appeared a few times. The rearrangement uses TRBV12-3 or TRBV12-4 and TRBJ2-2; D may be TRBD2 (5 bases). There are 12 residues in the CDR3. V was clipped by 7 bases and J by 5 bases, with 8 bases between them. The DNA of the CDR3 is TGTGCCAGCACCCGGAGGACCGGGGAGCTGTTTTTT. Its translation is CASTRRTGELFF.

The gene calls are TRBV7-2 and TRBJ2-3; 7 positions match TRBD1. The V segment lost 3 bases and the J segment 3 bases; nucleotides outside the gene matches: 3. Germline V gene lookup returns CDR1 SGHTA and CDR2 FQGNSA. The CDR3 is 14 residues long. CDR3 sequence (DNA): TGTGCCAGCAGCTTGGTCAGGGGGACAGATACGCAGTATTTT. This codes for CASSLVRGTDTQYF.

This chain uses TRBV2 with TRBJ1-3; the D is unclear. Germline-derived CDR1 and CDR2 are SNHLY and FYNNEI. CDR3 length: 16 residues. V shed 3 bases and J shed 0 bases, with 12 bases lying between them. The CDR3 spells CASSEMRLSSGNTIYF. Here the CDR3 DNA reads TGTGCCAGCAGTGAGATGAGGTTGAGCTCTGGAAACACCATATATTTT.

The chain combines TRBV6-5 with TRBJ1-3; maybe TRBD1 (5 bases). The CDR3 runs to 15 residues. Germline CDR1 and CDR2: MNHEY and SVGAGI. V dropped 0 bases and J dropped 5 bases, with 11 bases sitting between them. The DNA for the CDR3 is TGTGCCAGCAGTTACTCGATTAGGACACGAAACACCATATATTTT. It encodes CASSYSIRTRNTIYF.

This clone was seen a handful of times. V gene TRBV6-5 combines with J gene TRBJ2-7; 8 positions match TRBD1. With V trimmed by 6 bases and J by 2 bases, 6 bases remained unmatched. Germline-derived CDR1 and CDR2 are MNHEY and SVGAGI. The CDR3 length is 14 residues. Written as DNA, the CDR3 is TGTGCCAGCAGAGCCGGGACAGGACCCTACGAGCAGTACTTC. Encoded protein: CASRAGTGPYEQYF.

Only a few counts were recorded for this clone. This chain uses TRBV7-8 with TRBJ2-5, with D maybe TRBD1 (5 bases). The CDR3 is 15 residues long. V lost 4 bases to trimming and J lost 4 bases, with 16 bases between them. CDR1 SGHVS and CDR2 FQNEAQ come from the germline V gene. The DNA for the CDR3 is TGTGCCAGCAGCTACCCCGCCAGGGTCGGAGAGACCCAGTACTTC. Translation gives CASSYPARVGETQYF.

The rearrangement uses TRBV19 and TRBJ2-3; D call uncertain. Germline CDR1 reads LNHDA; CDR2 reads SQIVND (reference sequence). This CDR3 is built from 13 residues. V lost 2 bases to trimming and J lost 4 bases, with 7 bases between them. CDR3 sequence: CASSILNADTQYF. The CDR3, as DNA: TGTGCCAGTAGTATACTTAATGCAGATACGCAGTATTTT. The full variable domain, with the rest looked up from reference TRBV19 and TRBJ2-3, is DGGITQSPKYLFRKEGQNVTLSCEQNLNHDAMYWYRQDPGQGLRLIYYSQIVNDFQKGDIAEGYSVSREKKESFPLTVTSAQKNPTAFYLCASSILNADTQYFGPGTRLTVL.

The chain combines TRBV24-1 with TRBJ2-3; TRBD1 matches 9 bases. The CDR3 runs to 16 residues. Unmatched junction bases numbered 7, after V lost 4 bases and J lost 3 bases. CDR1 and CDR2 from the germline V gene are KGHDR and SFDVKD. The CDR3 loop reads CATSDTKQGATDTQYF. The CDR3 bases are TGTGCCACCAGTGACACGAAACAGGGGGCAACAGATACGCAGTATTTT.

The CDR3: CASRSGTSSFYEQYF. In DNA form, the CDR3 reads TGTGCCAGCAGATCCGGGACTAGCTCTTTCTACGAGCAGTACTTC. The genes are TRBV7-8 and TRBJ2-7; 9 bases fit TRBD2. This CDR3 region has 15 residues. CDR1 is SGHVS and CDR2 is FQNEAQ in the germline V gene. With V trimmed by 6 bases and J by 3 bases, 9 bases remained unmatched.

On this clone itself: This specimen includes other DNA sequences encoding the same CDR3. The chain links TRBV20-1 to TRBJ2-7; D is perhaps TRBD2 (5 bases). Trimming cost V 3 bases and J 2 bases, with 5 bases left between them. The germline gives CDR1 DFQATT, CDR2 SNEGSKA (reference sequence). This CDR3 is 11 amino acids long. The CDR3: CSARTTYEQYF. The CDR3 DNA is TGCAGTGCTAGGACTACCTACGAGCAGTACTTC.

For the CDR3, the DNA is TGTGCCAGCAGAGGACTAGCGCTATACGAGCAGTACTTC. It translates to CASRGLALYEQYF. The genes are TRBV2 and TRBJ2-7; 9 bases are shared with TRBD2. The V segment lost 6 bases and the J segment 4 bases; nucleotides outside the gene matches: 4. The CDR3 is 13 amino acids. Germline V lookup: CDR1 SNHLY, CDR2 FYNNEI.

J is TRBJ2-2 and V is TRBV10-3, with D perhaps TRBD2 (5 bases). The CDR3 consists of 14 residues. The V gene's germline CDR1 is ENHRY and CDR2 SYGVKD. Trimming pared 7 bases from V and 1 base from J, leaving 10 bases between. The CDR3 protein is CAITAEQNTGELFF. The CDR3, as DNA: TGTGCCATCACAGCGGAACAGAACACCGGGGAGCTGTTTTTT.

V gene TRBV19 combines with J gene TRBJ2-5; 11 positions match TRBD1. Unmatched junction bases numbered 9, after V lost 10 bases and J lost 5 bases. Germline CDR1 and CDR2: LNHDA and SQIVND (reference sequence). There are 14 residues in the CDR3. DNA for the CDR3: TGTGCCACACGGGACAGGGGGAGAGGGGAGACCCAGTACTTC. Protein product: CATRDRGRGETQYF.